This entry concerns a single T cell receptor beta chain. Its antigen remains unidentified. TCRB libraries came from RNA via three nested multiplex PCR rounds. TCRdb analysed the multiplex PCR reads with MiXCR anew, one entry per CDR3 protein. The sample has 8,500 to 9,500 distinct CDR3 sequences; 74% are singletons. There are 14 residues in the CDR3. Per germline, CDR1 SGHAT and CDR2 FQNNGV. Deletions cut 4 bases from V and 5 bases from J, with 15 bases between. These data belong to a study of tumor-infiltrating lymphocytes in glioblastoma multiforme. Points from the study as a whole: Unequal TCR RNA per T cell might skew measured clone sizes.

The chain combines TRBV11-2 with TRBJ2-7, with D hard to call. The source material was brain tumor tissue. The sequence derives from a male donor with glioblastoma. CDR3 coding DNA: TGTGCCAGCAGCTCAGACGTAAGGGTCGACGAGCAGTACTTC. Its translation: CASSSDVRVDEQYF.